These 26 T cell receptor beta chains were all obtained from the same sample, sequenced in a study of response to subunit inactivated influenza vaccine. From the RT-PCR reads, TCRdb called clonotypes with MiXCR, one entry per CDR3 protein. The sample lists a few hundred thousand distinct CDR3 sequences; 13% to 15% were seen once. Sample: PBMCs from blood, taken roughly 12 days after vaccination. Receptors were obtained from a man aged 50 to 60 who received an inactivated influenza vaccine.

This clonotype was detected a few times. CDR3 protein: CASSSSGNTEAFF. DNA for the CDR3: TGTGCCAGCAGCTCCTCGGGGAACACTGAAGCTTTCTTT. The V call is TRBV3-1, the J call TRBJ1-1; D is unresolved. The CDR3 runs to 13 residues. Trimming removed 5 bases at V and 1 base at J, with 8 bases between. Germline V gives CDR1 LGHDT, CDR2 YNNKEL (reference sequence). Variable domain in full (rest from reference TRBV3-1 and TRBJ1-1): DTAVSQTPKYLVTQMGNDKSIKCEQNLGHDTMYWYKQDSKKFLKIMFSYNNKELIINETVPNRFSPKSPDKAHLNLHINSLELGDSAVYFCASSSSGNTEAFFGQGTRLTVV.

V is TRBV20-1 and J is TRBJ2-2, with 8 nucleotides matching TRBD2. The germline CDR1 and CDR2 sequences are DFQATT and SNEGSKA (reference sequence). The CDR3 has 17 residues. Trimming removed 1 base from V and 3 bases from J; junction bases left unmatched: 10. The CDR3 sequence is CSARAGIAGLYTGELFF. The CDR3 DNA reads TGCAGTGCTAGAGCGGGAATAGCGGGACTTTACACCGGGGAGCTGTTTTTT.

The chain has TRBV29-1 and TRBJ1-5; D is undetermined. The germline V and J ends were trimmed by 0 bases and 5 bases, with 5 bases remaining between them. The CDR3 runs 12 residues. Per the germline V gene, CDR1 is SQVTM and CDR2 is ANQGSEA. The CDR3 region is CSVEDRDQPQHF. DNA for the CDR3: TGCAGCGTTGAAGATAGGGATCAGCCCCAGCATTTT.

To note about this clonotype: Being one base from a much bigger clone, this may be a read error. A read error is likely, as this CDR3 ends without the conserved phenylalanine or tryptophan. This chain's CDR3 is CASSPGGPSYEQYL. CDR3 DNA: TGTGCCAGCAGCCCGGGTGGCCCAAGCTACGAGCAGTACTTA. The chain links TRBV3-1 to TRBJ2-7; unclear D gene. Trimming took 4 bases from V and 3 from J, leaving 13 bases between them. Germline loops: CDR1 LGHDT, CDR2 YNNKEL (reference sequence). This CDR3 contains 14 residues.

The chain has TRBV20-1 and TRBJ1-1; D uncertain. The germline V and J ends were trimmed by 0 bases and 6 bases, with 17 bases remaining between them. CDR1 DFQATT and CDR2 SNEGSKA come from the germline V gene (reference sequence). The CDR3 loop spans 15 amino acids. CDR3 nucleotides: TGCAGTGCTAGAGAGGGAAGGCGATCGGCGGCTGAAGCTTTCTTT. It specifies CSAREGRRSAAEAFF.

This CDR3 reads CASSQGISGRAYEQYF. For the CDR3, the DNA is TGTGCCAGCAGCCAAGGGATTAGCGGGAGGGCCTACGAGCAGTACTTC. The J gene is TRBJ2-7, the V gene TRBV3-1, with TRBD2 matching 11 bases. The CDR3 runs 16 residues. The V gene end was trimmed by 1 base and the J gene end by 2 bases; junction bases not matched to a gene: 4. Germline V CDR1 and CDR2: LGHDT, YNNKEL (reference sequence).

CDR3 loop: CASSLEDQTLHF. The CDR3 nucleotides are TGCGCCAGCAGCTTGGAGGATCAGACCCTCCACTTT. V and J are TRBV5-1 and TRBJ1-6; D is unresolved. The V gene lost 0 bases and the J gene lost 14 bases, with 9 bases spanning the gap. CDR1 is SGHRS, CDR2 YFSETQ, per germline. The CDR3 is 12 residues long. The variable domain in full, with the rest retrieved from reference TRBV5-1 and TRBJ1-6, is KAGVTQTPRYLIKTRGQQVTLSCSPISGHRSVSWYQQTPGQGLQFLFEYFSETQRNKGNFPGRFSGRQFSNSRSEMNVSTLELGDSALYLCASSLEDQTLHFGNGTRLTVT.

The V gene is TRBV4-3, the J gene TRBJ2-1; D is unresolved. The CDR3 runs to 18 residues. CDR1 and CDR2 (germline): LGHNA, YSLEER. Trimming left V 0 bases short and J 0 bases short, with 15 bases between. This chain's CDR3 is CASSQDTLPKSSYNEQFF. In nucleotides, the CDR3 is TGCGCCAGCAGCCAAGATACGTTGCCCAAGAGCTCCTACAATGAGCAGTTCTTC.

This chain uses TRBV5-5 with TRBJ2-4; tentatively, D is TRBD2 (5 bases). V was shortened by 2 bases and J by 0 bases, with 9 bases between the two germline ends. The V gene's germline CDR1 is SGHKS and CDR2 YYEKEE (reference sequence). This CDR3 is 15 amino acids long. The CDR3 sequence: CASSFDGLAKNIQYF. The CDR3 DNA sequence: TGTGCCAGCAGCTTTGACGGACTAGCCAAAAACATTCAGTACTTC.

This clonotype was observed a few times. The rearrangement joins TRBV15 to TRBJ2-7; no clear D gene. CDR1 LNHNV and CDR2 YYDKDF come from the germline V gene (reference sequence). The CDR3 spans 14 residues. V lost 11 bases to trimming and J lost 0 bases, with 17 bases between them. The CDR3 spells CAVAQPLSSYEQYF. In DNA, the CDR3 is TGTGCCGTCGCCCAGCCGTTGTCCTCCTACGAGCAGTACTTC. The full variable domain, with the rest looked up from reference TRBV15 and TRBJ2-7, is DAMVIQNPRYQVTQFGKPVTLSCSQTLNHNVMYWYQQKSSQAPKLLFHYYDKDFNNEADTPDNFQSRRPNTSFCFLDIRSPGLGDTAMYLCAVAQPLSSYEQYFGPGTRLTVT.

The chain has TRBV30 and TRBJ2-1; a possible D gene is TRBD1 (7 bases). Germline CDR1 reads GTSNPN; CDR2 reads SVGIG (reference sequence). V lost 2 bases and J lost 8, with 13 bases in between. This CDR3 is built from 13 residues. The CDR3 DNA reads as TGTGCCTGGAGTCCAGGGGGGTCAGATGAGCAGTTCTTC. This sequence encodes CAWSPGGSDEQFF. The full variable domain, its missing parts supplied by reference TRBV30 and TRBJ2-1, is SQTIHQWPATLVQPVGSPLSLECTVEGTSNPNLYWYRQAAGRGLQLLFYSVGIGQISSEVPQNLSASRPQDRQFILSSKKLLLSDSGFYLCAWSPGGSDEQFFGPGTRLTVL.

The genes are TRBV4-1 and TRBJ1-1; the D gene is possibly TRBD1 (6 bases). CDR3 size: 16 residues. V was clipped by 3 bases and J by 0 bases, with 14 bases between them. Germline V gives CDR1 MGHRA, CDR2 YSYEKL. The CDR3 loop is CASSHRGGFMNTEAFF. The CDR3 nucleotides are TGCGCCAGCAGCCACAGGGGAGGCTTTATGAACACTGAAGCTTTCTTT.

CDR3 DNA sequence: TGCGCCAGCAGCCCTACCGGGACGGTAAATTCACCCCTCCACTTT. Its protein is CASSPTGTVNSPLHF. The chain carries TRBV5-1 and TRBJ1-6, with D maybe TRBD1 (5 bases). This CDR3 spans 15 amino acids. Germline values: CDR1 SGHRS, CDR2 YFSETQ. The V gene lost 4 bases and the J gene lost 7 bases, with 15 bases spanning the gap.

This clonotype came up many times. V and J are TRBV20-1 and TRBJ2-7, with 7 bases aligning to TRBD1. Germline V gives CDR1 DFQATT, CDR2 SNEGSKA (reference sequence). This CDR3 region has 13 residues. V lost 1 base to trimming and J lost 6 bases; unmatched junction nucleotides: 6. The DNA of the CDR3 is TGCAGTGCTAGAGCCCCGACAGGGACCGAGCAGTACTTC. It yields the protein CSARAPTGTEQYF.

The CDR3 bases are TGTGCCAGCATAGGACACTCCCCAAGGGGAACTGAAGCTTTCTTT. Its translation is CASIGHSPRGTEAFF. V and J are TRBV6-1 and TRBJ1-1, with a tentative D call TRBD1 (5 bases). Germline V gene sequence: CDR1 MNHNS, CDR2 SASEGT. This CDR3 is built from 15 residues. The germline V and J ends were trimmed by 7 bases and 5 bases, with 20 bases remaining between them.

This clonotype was seen a handful of times. The chain has TRBV20-1 and TRBJ1-5; D is possibly TRBD1 (5 bases). Germline lookup yields CDR1 DFQATT and CDR2 SNEGSKA (reference sequence). The CDR3 is 18 amino acids. With 3 bases removed from V and 4 bases from J, the gap between germline ends came to 25 bases. CDR3 region: CSARIEDIQGPGNQPQHF. Written as DNA, the CDR3 is TGCAGTGCTAGGATCGAGGACATTCAAGGCCCCGGGAATCAGCCCCAGCATTTT.

The table lists this clonotype with a few counts. This chain joins TRBV20-1 and TRBJ2-5; possible D gene TRBD1, 8 bases. CDR3 length: 14 residues. The germline gives CDR1 DFQATT, CDR2 SNEGSKA (reference sequence). V lost 2 bases to trimming and J lost 5 bases, with 15 bases between them. The CDR3 bases are TGCAGTGCTAGAAGCGACAGGGGAGGGGAGACCCAGTACTTC. Translation gives CSARSDRGGETQYF.

The chain is built from TRBV5-6 and TRBJ2-7, with 9 bases that match TRBD1. V lost 3 bases to trimming and J lost 6 bases; unmatched junction nucleotides: 7. There are 14 residues in the CDR3. From germline, CDR1 is SGHDT and CDR2 YYEEEE. In nucleotides, the CDR3 is TGTGCCAGCAGCTCCGGGACAGGGTTCGGCGAGCAGTACTTC. As protein: CASSSGTGFGEQYF.

This clonotype showed up just a few times. This rearrangement joins TRBV11-1 to TRBJ2-2; TRBD1 matches 10 bases. V lost 5 bases and J lost 7; bases outside the gene matches: 7. The CDR3 has 15 amino acids. CDR1 and CDR2 from the germline V gene are SGHAT and FQDESV (reference sequence). CDR3 in amino acids: CASSADRGLSGELFF. DNA for the CDR3: TGTGCCAGCAGCGCCGACAGGGGGCTTAGCGGGGAGCTGTTTTTT.

The table lists this clonotype with a few counts. The J gene is TRBJ2-7, the V gene TRBV11-2; 7 bases align to TRBD1. CDR1 is SGHAT, CDR2 FQNNGV, per germline. J lost 1 base, V lost 5 bases, and 8 bases had no gene match. This CDR3 has 15 amino acids. The CDR3 protein is CASSLDRVASYEQYF. The CDR3 coding sequence is TGTGCCAGCAGCCTCGACAGGGTAGCTTCCTACGAGCAGTACTTC.

This clonotype was found a few times. The rearrangement links TRBV6-2 or TRBV6-3 to TRBJ2-7, with D perhaps TRBD1 (6 bases). Germline V gene data show CDR1 as MNHEY and CDR2 as SVGEGT. Trimming shortened V by 2 bases and J by 0 bases, and 11 bases separated the two germline ends. The CDR3 is 15 residues long. Here the CDR3 DNA reads TGTGCCAGCAGTTACGTAAGGGACACCTCCTACGAGCAGTACTTC. Translating gives CASSYVRDTSYEQYF.

This clonotype turned up a few times. The CDR3 region has the DNA TGTGCCAGCAGCTTAGAACCAGGGAAGAACGAGCAGTACTTC. It translates to CASSLEPGKNEQYF. The chain uses TRBV7-6 and TRBJ2-7; D possibly corresponds to TRBD1 (5 bases). V shed 1 base and J shed 5 bases, with 12 bases lying between them. Germline CDR1 is SGHVS and CDR2 is FNYEAQ. The CDR3 spans 14 residues.

This chain uses TRBV27 with TRBJ2-1; D is ambiguous. Germline CDR1 and CDR2: MNHEY and SMNVEV (reference sequence). CDR3 length: 18 residues. Between the trimmed V and J ends, which lost 0 bases and 2 bases, there was a span of 17 bases. This CDR3 is CASSLSSPSRGTYNEQFF. The DNA for the CDR3 is TGTGCCAGCAGTTTATCGTCGCCTAGTCGCGGAACCTACAATGAGCAGTTCTTC.

The chain employs TRBV5-1 and TRBJ2-1, with D unclear. Germline CDR1 SGHRS, CDR2 YFSETQ. Trimming removed 0 bases from V and 6 bases from J, with 13 bases in between. The CDR3 contains 15 residues. CDR3 sequence: CASSLEPPWSNEQFF. DNA for the CDR3: TGCGCCAGCAGCTTGGAGCCTCCCTGGTCCAATGAGCAGTTCTTC.

This clonotype was observed a handful of times. The chain has TRBV6-6 and TRBJ2-7; D unclear. The CDR3 totals 11 residues. CDR1 is MNHNY, CDR2 SVGAGI, per germline (reference sequence). Trimming shortened V by 2 bases and J by 4 bases, and 3 bases separated the two germline ends. CDR3 bases: TGTGCCAGCAGTTACGAGTACGAGCAGTACTTC. Its translation: CASSYEYEQYF.

The chain combines TRBV28 with TRBJ2-3; D is uncertain. The length of the CDR3 is 16 residues. The V gene lost 3 bases and the J gene lost 0 bases, with 13 bases spanning the gap. Looked up from germline, CDR1 is MDHEN and CDR2 is SYDVKM. In DNA form, the CDR3 reads TGTGCCAGCAGTTTTTATGCTAGGGTTAGCACAGATACGCAGTATTTT. This encodes CASSFYARVSTDTQYF.